Here is one T cell receptor beta chain with its context. This sample is drawn from a study of blood T cell repertoires in COVID-19. CDR1 and CDR2 (germline): MNHNS, SASEGT. Trimming left V 1 base short and J 1 base short, with 10 bases between. The length of the CDR3 is 15 residues. Using immunoSEQ multiplex PCR, the repertoire was profiled, and TCRdb retains in-frame clones only, with some absent. The table has about 66,000 clones, about 80% seen once. This TCR was sampled from a man in his 60s with acute or convalescent COVID-19. Sequences were obtained from peripheral blood. The chain uses TRBV6-1 and TRBJ1-2; D not resolved. In DNA, the CDR3 is TGTGCCAGCAGTGAAGTGTGGGCAGATAACTATGGCTACACCTTC. This gives the protein CASSEVWADNYGYTF.